The following is a TCR beta chain sequence with its context. The record originates from a study of cytomegalovirus exposure and HLA in healthy donors. Study information: When 350 to 500 donors were genotyped, 81% of them were found to fall in the Caucasian-associated ancestry cluster.

Donors consisted of healthy bone marrow donors. 13 Jbeta primers and 60 Vbeta primers were used for the PCR. Sequencing used immunoSEQ multiplex PCR; TCRdb keeps in-frame clones, though not all of them. Here the sample spans 150,000 to 170,000 clones, roughly 75% being singletons. Per germline, CDR1 KGHSH and CDR2 LQKENI. There are 14 residues in the CDR3. Trimming took 3 bases from V and 5 from J; bases not matched to a gene: 6. This TCR was sampled from a man aged 18 to 29 in good health and CMV-seronegative. The chain has TRBV18 and TRBJ1-2, with TRBD1 matching over 7 bases. Input material: PBMCs. The CDR3 DNA is TGTGCCAGCTCACCCTCCGGGACAGCTTATGGCTACACCTTC. This codes for CASSPSGTAYGYTF.